Following are 27 T cell receptor beta chains from one sample sequenced in a study of T cell responses to AZD1222 COVID-19 vaccine (dated by TCRdb to about 2021). In light of the paper, this sample's time point label describes: about 28 days (+/-7) after the second vaccine dose. Libraries were made using the immunoSEQ multiplex PCR assay. TCRdb took this table from immuneACCESS and kept in-frame rearrangements with V and J called. Such tables lack part of the clones; where checked against another copy, unresolved V genes explain under half of the gap, and the rest is unexplained. Recorded for this sample are around 150,000 clones; around 87% of them occurred a single time. The ten largest clones represent 4% to 5.5% of the sample. The material was peripheral blood, obtained 28 days after the second AZD1222 dose. These receptors originate from an adult who received the AZD1222 COVID-19 vaccine.

The gene calls are TRBV18 and TRBJ1-2; D unclear. Trimming cost V 2 bases and J 6 bases, with 10 bases left between them. Per the germline V gene, CDR1 is KGHSH and CDR2 is LQKENI. The CDR3 sequence is 13 residues long. The CDR3 DNA reads TGTGCCAGCTCACCAGGGCCAGAAGATGGCTACACCTTC. Its translation is CASSPGPEDGYTF. The full variable domain, with the rest looked up from reference TRBV18 and TRBJ1-2, is NAGVMQNPRHLVRRRGQEARLRCSPMKGHSHVYWYRQLPEEGLKFMVYLQKENIIDESGMPKERFSAEFPKEGPSILRIQQVVRGDSAAYFCASSPGPEDGYTFGSGTRLTVV.

The CDR3 is CASSEREGEQFF. The CDR3 DNA reads TGTGCCAGCAGTGAAAGGGAAGGGGAGCAGTTCTTC. This chain uses TRBV2 with TRBJ2-1; D remains ambiguous. This CDR3 comprises 12 residues. Germline V CDR1 and CDR2: SNHLY, FYNNEI. The V and J ends lost 2 bases and 10 bases respectively, with 9 bases between them.

The V call is TRBV14, the J call TRBJ1-2; D is uncertain. Between the trimmed V and J ends, which lost 2 bases and 4 bases, there was a span of 8 bases. The germline CDR1 and CDR2 sequences are SGHDN and FVKESK. CDR3 size: 13 residues. The CDR3 spells CASSQTLGYGYTF. In DNA form, the CDR3 reads TGTGCCAGCAGCCAAACATTAGGCTATGGCTACACCTTC.

DNA of the CDR3: TGTGCCAGCAGCTTGGGGGACTCCGGGCATCAGCCCCAGCATTTT. Protein: CASSLGDSGHQPQHF. The genes are TRBV5-5 and TRBJ1-5, with D perhaps matching TRBD1 (5 bases). Germline V lookup: CDR1 SGHKS, CDR2 YYEKEE (reference sequence). The CDR3 covers 15 residues. V shed 0 bases and J shed 5 bases, with 12 bases lying between them.

The chain combines TRBV6-5 with TRBJ1-1; D unclear. The germline gives CDR1 MNHEY, CDR2 SVGAGI. This CDR3 contains 13 residues. With 6 bases removed from V and 0 bases from J, the gap between germline ends came to 8 bases. The CDR3 coding sequence is TGTGCCAGCAGAGTTATAGTGAACACTGAAGCTTTCTTT. Translated, it gives CASRVIVNTEAFF.

This clone was observed a handful of times. The rearrangement links TRBV12-3 or TRBV12-4 to TRBJ1-1; D not resolved. The CDR3 is 13 amino acids. The germline V and J ends were trimmed by 6 bases and 5 bases, with 13 bases remaining between them. CDR3 in amino acids: CASRHYTETEAFF. In nucleotides, the CDR3 is TGTGCCAGCAGACATTACACTGAAACTGAAGCTTTCTTT.

V usage is TRBV18 and J usage is TRBJ1-2; possible D gene TRBD1, 5 bases. This CDR3 region has 15 residues. V was cut by 6 bases and J by 8 bases, with 22 bases left in between. CDR1 and CDR2 (germline): KGHSH, LQKENI. The DNA for the CDR3 is TGTGCCAGCTCGCCTACGCGCACGGGGGAGCGAGGCTACACCTTC. Encoded protein: CASSPTRTGERGYTF.

The chain carries TRBV2 and TRBJ2-1; D is unclear. The CDR3 runs to 17 residues. Germline-derived CDR1 and CDR2 are SNHLY and FYNNEI. The V gene lost 1 base and the J gene lost 2 bases, with 15 bases spanning the gap. The CDR3 DNA follows: TGTGCCAGCAGTGAAGGCTCTCTCCGGTCCGCCTACAATGAGCAGTTCTTC. It codes for CASSEGSLRSAYNEQFF.

The J gene is TRBJ2-7, the V gene TRBV19; 10 nucleotides line up with TRBD1. This CDR3 has 14 residues. Germline CDR1 LNHDA, CDR2 SQIVND (reference sequence). V trimming: 2 bases; J trimming: 5 bases; junction bases outside the gene matches: 3. CDR3 coding DNA: TGTGCCAGTAGTATACGGGACAGGGGAGACGAGCAGTACTTC. This codes for CASSIRDRGDEQYF.

The CDR3 nucleotides read TGCGCCAGCAGGAGTACAGTCAAGATCTACGAGCAGTACTTC. This translates into CASRSTVKIYEQYF. V gene TRBV5-1 combines with J gene TRBJ2-7; no clear D gene. V was trimmed by 5 bases and J by 3 bases, leaving 15 bases between them. The length of the CDR3 is 14 residues. Germline lookup yields CDR1 SGHRS and CDR2 YFSETQ.

The chain employs TRBV15 and TRBJ2-3, with a possible D match to TRBD2 (5 bases). CDR1 is LNHNV and CDR2 is YYDKDF in the germline V gene (reference sequence). This CDR3 has 18 amino acids. V lost 1 base, J lost 6 bases, and 23 bases lay in between. The CDR3 nucleotides are TGTGCCACCAGCAGAGTGGCTGGACTGCCGACCGGAGACGATACGCAGTATTTT. Protein: CATSRVAGLPTGDDTQYF.

The gene calls are TRBV7-3 and TRBJ1-1; D is unclear. The V end lost 5 bases, the J end lost 1 base, and 8 bases lay between the germline ends. The CDR3 covers 13 residues. The V gene's germline CDR1 is SGHTA and CDR2 FQGTGA. CDR3 coding DNA: TGTGCCAGCAGCACAACAGCGAACACTGAAGCTTTCTTT. Its translation: CASSTTANTEAFF.

The CDR3 DNA is TGTGCTAGTGGTTTGGTAACGGGGGCCGATCAGCCCCAGCATTTT. Translation gives CASGLVTGADQPQHF. The chain links TRBV12-5 to TRBJ1-5; weak D call: TRBD1 (6 bases). Trimming removed 0 bases at V and 5 bases at J, with 11 bases between. This CDR3 spans 15 amino acids. CDR1 is LGHNT and CDR2 is FRNRAP in the germline V gene.

V usage is TRBV19 and J usage is TRBJ1-2, with TRBD1 as a possible D gene (5 bases). The CDR3 runs 11 residues. V lost 9 bases and J lost 5, with 10 bases in between. The germline V gene has CDR1 LNHDA and CDR2 SQIVND (reference sequence). The CDR3 coding sequence is TGTGCCAGCTGGGGGTCTTATGGCTACACCTTC. This encodes CASWGSYGYTF.

V is TRBV4-2 and J is TRBJ1-1; D remains unclear. The germline V gene has CDR1 LGHNA and CDR2 YNFKEQ. This CDR3 region has 15 residues. V was clipped by 4 bases and J by 5 bases, with 17 bases between them. The CDR3, as DNA: TGTGCCAGCAGCCCATTCTACAGTACTAGGACTGAAGCTTTCTTT. This gives the protein CASSPFYSTRTEAFF.

V is TRBV2 and J is TRBJ1-6; D is ambiguous. Germline CDR1 is SNHLY and CDR2 is FYNNEI. V lost 7 bases and J 9 bases, leaving 19 bases between the germline ends. This CDR3 contains 15 residues. The CDR3 spells CASMREASAGSPLHF. CDR3 DNA sequence: TGTGCCAGCATGCGAGAAGCATCCGCGGGTTCACCCCTCCACTTT.

V usage is TRBV18 and J usage is TRBJ2-3; D is possibly TRBD1 (6 bases). V lost 6 bases to trimming and J lost 4 bases, with 14 bases between them. CDR3 length: 14 residues. Germline assignment: CDR1 KGHSH and CDR2 LQKENI. This chain's CDR3 is CASSPGVGADTQYF. The CDR3 DNA reads TGTGCCAGCTCCCCAGGGGTTGGTGCAGATACGCAGTATTTT.

Regarding this clone: An end of the junction differs from the germline gene, which may be a read error. CDR3 bases: TGCGCCAGCAGCGCAGGGACTAGCGGGGGCACCGAGGAGCTGTTTTTT. It translates to CASSAGTSGGTEELFF. The rearrangement joins TRBV5-1 to TRBJ2-2; 14 bases map to TRBD2. From germline, CDR1 is SGHRS and CDR2 YFSETQ. The CDR3 spans 16 residues.

V gene TRBV19 combines with J gene TRBJ1-5, with 8 bases aligning to TRBD1. This CDR3 has 17 residues. Germline V CDR1 and CDR2: LNHDA, SQIVND (reference sequence). The ends lost 2 bases at V and 5 bases at J; junction bases unmatched: 11. The chain's CDR3 is CASSIWGYAGGDQPQHF. CDR3 DNA: TGTGCCAGTAGTATATGGGGGTACGCAGGGGGCGATCAGCCCCAGCATTTT.

J is TRBJ1-2 and V is TRBV6-5; D perhaps matches TRBD1 (5 bases). From germline, CDR1 is MNHEY and CDR2 SVGAGI. Trimming cost V 5 bases and J 2 bases, with 12 bases left between them. The CDR3 consists of 14 residues. Here the CDR3 reads CASSRGTTNYGYTF. The CDR3 region has the DNA TGTGCCAGCAGTCGCGGGACTACAAACTATGGCTACACCTTC.

In this sample, this clone turned up once. The chain combines TRBV15 with TRBJ2-7; 12 bases agree with TRBD1. Germline V gene data show CDR1 as LNHNV and CDR2 as YYDKDF (reference sequence). CDR3 length equals 18 residues. Losses at the gene ends were 0 bases for V and 3 bases for J; bases not matched to a gene: 9. This CDR3 is CATSRDKGQGARFYEQYF. CDR3 nucleotides: TGTGCCACCAGCAGAGATAAGGGACAGGGGGCTAGATTCTACGAGCAGTACTTC.

This chain joins TRBV3-1 (or the pseudogene TRBV3-2) and TRBJ2-7; D is unresolved. The length of the CDR3 is 11 residues. Between the trimmed V and J ends, which lost 1 base and 5 bases, there was a span of 3 bases. Germline values: CDR1 LGHDT, CDR2 YNNKEL (reference sequence). CDR3 bases: TGTGCCAGCAGCCAAGCCCACGAGCAGTACTTC. The encoded protein is CASSQAHEQYF.

Worth noting for this clone: An end of the junction differs from the germline gene, which may be a read error. The V call is TRBV15, the J call TRBJ1-4; D is undetermined. This CDR3 has 15 amino acids. Germline V CDR1 and CDR2: LNHNV, YYDKDF (reference sequence). In DNA, the CDR3 is TGTGCCACCAGCCCTACCTCGAGGCCGTATGAAACACTGTTTTTT. Residues: CATSPTSRPYETLFF.

The V call is TRBV12-3 or TRBV12-4, the J call TRBJ2-3; D is unresolved. CDR3 length: 11 amino acids. Trimming pared 1 base from V and 7 bases from J, leaving 3 bases between. CDR3 residues: CASSLVNTQYF. The CDR3 DNA reads TGTGCCAGCAGTTTAGTAAATACGCAGTATTTT.

This clone was counted a few times. The rearrangement uses TRBV6-5 and TRBJ2-1, with 9 positions matching TRBD1. The CDR3 spans 15 residues. After removal of 8 bases from V and 7 bases from J, the junction contained 12 bases not matched to a gene. Germline-derived CDR1 and CDR2 are MNHEY and SVGAGI. The CDR3 protein is CASGYRDRVINEQFF. CDR3 sequence (DNA): TGTGCCAGCGGCTACCGGGACAGGGTTATTAATGAGCAGTTCTTC.

V usage is TRBV4-1 and J usage is TRBJ1-3; a weak D match, TRBD1 (6 bases). The CDR3 runs 16 residues. Looked up from germline, CDR1 is MGHRA and CDR2 is YSYEKL. With 3 bases removed from V and 2 bases from J, the gap between germline ends came to 14 bases. CDR3 bases: TGCGCCAGCAGCCAGACAGGTCCAGGCCCTGGAAACACCATATATTTT. It is translated as CASSQTGPGPGNTIYF.

This clone was counted only a few times. The chain couples TRBV6-5 to TRBJ2-3; D is possibly TRBD2 (7 bases). CDR3 length equals 15 residues. The germline V gene has CDR1 MNHEY and CDR2 SVGAGI. V lost 2 bases, J lost 4 bases, and 13 bases lay in between. CDR3: CASSYRGGAADTQYF. The CDR3 DNA follows: TGTGCCAGCAGTTACAGGGGGGGCGCGGCAGATACGCAGTATTTT.